This TCR beta chain was sequenced in a study of blood T cell repertoires in COVID-19. Study information: The samples span acute and convalescent COVID-19 from the United States, Italy and Spain.

V lost 4 bases, J lost 6 bases, and 23 bases lay in between. The germline CDR1 and CDR2 sequences are MNHNS and SASEGT. The length of the CDR3 is 17 residues. Assay used: immunoSEQ multiplex PCR; TCRdb lists only in-frame clones, some missing. The sample consists of approximately 60,000 clones, roughly 82% of them appearing once. The V gene is TRBV6-1, the J gene TRBJ2-3, with D perhaps matching TRBD1 (6 bases). This sequence was found in a woman aged 55-70 years with acute or convalescent COVID-19. The specimen sequenced was peripheral blood. CDR3 DNA sequence: TGTGCCAGCAGTGTATTGACAGGACCCGGCCCCAAGGATACGCAGTATTTT. It is translated as CASSVLTGPGPKDTQYF.